Listed below are T cell receptor beta chains from one sample, sequenced in a study of blood T cell repertoires in COVID-19. Some clones are missing from TCRdb's copy, which holds only in-frame ones; the method was immunoSEQ multiplex PCR. The profile covers 130,000 to 150,000 clones, with 80% to 85% appearing a single time and approximately 5.7% taken by the ten largest. Sequencing was carried out using PBMCs or T cells enriched from blood (not recorded which). Receptor source: a woman in her fifties or sixties who had been exposed to COVID-19. Both conserved end residues are part of each CDR3. The D gene is left open where the match is weak. Clone size is stated in some rows and not others, as once, few, many or a class when expanded.

D	V	size	J	DNA	CDR3
.	TRBV5-4	once	TRBJ2-1	TGTGCCAGCAGCTTAGGAACCCGGAGCAATGAGCAGTTCTTC	CASSLGTRSNEQFF
TRBD1	TRBV6-2/TRBV6-3	.	TRBJ1-1	TGTGCCAGCAGTTACGGGACAGAGAACACTGAAGCTTTCTTT	CASSYGTENTEAFF
.	TRBV11-2	.	TRBJ2-7	TGTGCCAGCAGCTTAGGGCAGGGCCCCTACGAGCAGTACTTC	CASSLGQGPYEQYF
.	TRBV2	few	TRBJ1-1	TGTGCCAGCAGTGAGCAGGAGGACACTGAAGCTTTCTTT	CASSEQEDTEAFF
TRBD1	TRBV2	.	TRBJ1-5	TGTGCCAGCAGCGCGACAGGGAGCAGCAATCAGCCCCAGCATTTT	CASSATGSSNQPQHF
.	TRBV27	few	TRBJ1-4	TGTGCCAGCACCCCAAATCCCGGGGAAAAACTGTTTTTT	CASTPNPGEKLFF
.	TRBV7-3	.	TRBJ1-1	TGTGCCAGCAGCTCGCAGGGTTTTGCGAACACTGAAGCTTTCTTT	CASSSQGFANTEAFF
.	TRBV7-6	.	TRBJ2-6	TGTGCCAGCAGGAGTCTTTTCGGGGCCAACGTCCTGACTTTC	CASRSLFGANVLTF
.	TRBV6-5	.	TRBJ1-3	TGTGCCAGCAGTTACTCCCGGAGCTCTGGAAACACCATATATTTT	CASSYSRSSGNTIYF
TRBD2	TRBV11-2	once	TRBJ2-3	TGTGCCAGCAGCTTAATTGCCGGAGGACTAGCGGGAGTAGATACGCAGTATTTT	CASSLIAGGLAGVDTQYF
.	TRBV27	.	TRBJ2-7	TGTGCCAGCAGTTTAATCCCCCACGACACCAACTCCTACGAGCAGTACTTC	CASSLIPHDTNSYEQYF
TRBD2	TRBV5-4	.	TRBJ2-1	TGTGCCAGCAGCTTCCTAGCGGGATACTACAATGAGCAGTTCTTC	CASSFLAGYYNEQFF
.	TRBV7-2	once	TRBJ1-4	TGTGCCAGCAGCCCCAGGGGAGCAACTAATGAAAAACTGTTTTTT	CASSPRGATNEKLFF
TRBD1	TRBV5-1	.	TRBJ1-2	TGCGCCAGCAGCTGGGCACTCAGGGGGGTAAAATATGACTACACCTTC	CASSWALRGVKYDYTF
TRBD1	TRBV9	.	TRBJ2-3	TGTGCCAGCAGCGTAGTGGGACAGGGACTCACAGATACGCAGTATTTT	CASSVVGQGLTDTQYF
.	TRBV15	.	TRBJ1-1	TGTGCCACCAGCAGAGATCGAGTGGAGACTGAAGCTTTCTTT	CATSRDRVETEAFF
.	TRBV19	.	TRBJ2-7	TGTGCCAGTAGTATCCCCGGACAGGGAGGGCAGCAGTACTTC	CASSIPGQGGQQYF
.	TRBV11-2	.	TRBJ2-5	TGTGCCAGCACCGAATTCGACAGACCCCAAGAGACCCAGTACTTC	CASTEFDRPQETQYF
.	TRBV7-2	few	TRBJ1-3	TGTGCCAGCAGCTTGGGCCTTGGAAACACCATATATTTT	CASSLGLGNTIYF
TRBD1	TRBV9	.	TRBJ1-3	TGTGCCAGCAGCGTAGCGGGACAGGGAGCTGGAAACACCATATATTTT	CASSVAGQGAGNTIYF
.	TRBV11-2	.	TRBJ2-1	TGTGCCAGCAAATCAGGACGGGGGAACAATGAGCAGTTCTTC	CASKSGRGNNEQFF
.	TRBV15	.	TRBJ1-3	TGTGCCACCAGCAAGGGGTCCTCTGGAAACACCATATATTTT	CATSKGSSGNTIYF
.	TRBV3-1/TRBV3-2	.	TRBJ1-4	TGTGCCAGCAGCCAAGACGGAGCAACTAATGAAAAACTGTTTTTT	CASSQDGATNEKLFF
.	TRBV14	.	TRBJ1-6	TGTGCCAGCGGACGGGGAAGCTCCTATAATTCACCCCTCCACTTT	CASGRGSSYNSPLHF
TRBD1	TRBV18	.	TRBJ2-7	TGTGCCAGCTCACCACTTCCGGGCAGGGGGACCTACGAGCAGTACTTC	CASSPLPGRGTYEQYF
TRBD2	TRBV7-2	.	TRBJ2-2	TGTGCCAGCAGCCCCCGGGGGGGGGCAGTGGGGGAGCTGTTTTTT	CASSPRGGAVGELFF
TRBD1	TRBV5-1	once	TRBJ2-6	TGCGCCAGCAGCCGACCAGGGGACAGTGGGGCCAACGTCCTGACTTTC	CASSRPGDSGANVLTF
TRBD1	TRBV7-4	.	TRBJ1-5	TGTGCCAGCAGCTCTACTGGGACAGGGAAATATAGCAATCAGCCCCAGCATTTT	CASSSTGTGKYSNQPQHF
.	TRBV19	.	TRBJ1-6	TGTGCCAGTACCCCCGCCAGCTCCTATAATTCACCCCTCCACTTT	CASTPASSYNSPLHF
TRBD1	TRBV15	.	TRBJ1-6	TGTGCCACCAGCAGATCGACAGGGGGTAATTCACCCCTCCACTTT	CATSRSTGGNSPLHF
.	TRBV29-1	.	TRBJ2-1	TGCAGCTCTTGGGGGGCAGGGGGCAATGAGCAGTTCTTC	CSSWGAGGNEQFF
.	TRBV29-1	.	TRBJ1-5	TGCAGCGTGGGTGGGGAGCAGCCCCAGCATTTT	CSVGGEQPQHF
.	TRBV7-9	few	TRBJ1-1	TGTGGGTCCCAGGGAAACACTGAAGCTTTCTTT	CGSQGNTEAFF
.	TRBV5-4	.	TRBJ1-2	TGTGCCAGCAGCGACGGGACTTACAACTATGGCTACACCTTC	CASSDGTYNYGYTF
TRBD1	TRBV16	once	TRBJ1-2	TGTGCCAGCAGCCAATCGAGTGGACAGGGTGGCTATGGCTACACCTTC	CASSQSSGQGGYGYTF
TRBD1	TRBV29-1	.	TRBJ1-2	TGCAGCGTTCCCACAGGGGATGACGGCTACACCTTC	CSVPTGDDGYTF
.	TRBV7-2	.	TRBJ1-1	TGTGCCAGCAGCTTACTCGGGGACACTGAAGCTTTCTTT	CASSLLGDTEAFF
.	TRBV29-1	.	TRBJ1-2	TGCAGCGTTGAACCGACAGGACCTAACTATGGCTACACCTTC	CSVEPTGPNYGYTF
.	TRBV30	once	TRBJ1-1	TGTGCCTGGACCGATCCGGGGGGGGGAAAGGAAGCTTTCTTT	CAWTDPGGGKEAFF
TRBD2	TRBV5-1	.	TRBJ2-1	TGCGCCAGCAGCTTTAGCGGGACCCTGGTTTCGGATGAGCAGTTCTTC	CASSFSGTLVSDEQFF
TRBD2	TRBV7-2	once	TRBJ2-7	TGTGCCAGCAGCTTAGCTACTAGCGGATACGAGCAGTACTTC	CASSLATSGYEQYF
TRBD2	TRBV7-2	.	TRBJ2-1	TGTGCCAGCAGCTTAGCGGGGACTAGAGGCTACAATGAGCAGTTCTTC	CASSLAGTRGYNEQFF
TRBD2	TRBV12-5	.	TRBJ2-1	TGTGCTAGTGGTTGGCGGGAGGAGCAGTTCTTC	CASGWREEQFF
.	TRBV5-6	.	TRBJ2-7	TGTGCCAGCAGCTTGAGAGTGTTCGAGCAGTACTTC	CASSLRVFEQYF
.	TRBV10-1	.	TRBJ1-5	TGCGCCAGCAGTGAGGGAGGGAAGGATCAGCCCCAGCATTTT	CASSEGGKDQPQHF
TRBD2	TRBV3-1/TRBV3-2	.	TRBJ2-3	TGTGCCAGCAGCCAAGAGAGGAGCGGGGGAGATACGCAGTATTTT	CASSQERSGGDTQYF
TRBD2	TRBV4-3	few	TRBJ2-1	TGCGCCAGCAGCCAAGATAGGGGACTAGCGACCAATGAGCAGTTCTTC	CASSQDRGLATNEQFF